This is a list of T cell receptor beta chains from one sample in a study of CXCR3-negative and CXCR3-positive naive CD8 T cells. TCRdb re-called the 5' RACE reads and shows each CDR3 protein once, DNA omitted. The table counts 150,000 to 180,000 distinct CDR3 sequences; 0.45% to 0.6% lies in the top ten. Input material: naive CXCR3+ CD8+ T cells from blood. The origin of the receptors is a human donor in good health. Some clones in this sample may be carry-over from other donors' samples. Each CDR3 is given with its conserved first and last residue.

j_call: TRBJ1-1; v_call: TRBV9; cdr3_aa: CASTETGSDTEAFF
j_call: TRBJ2-7; v_call: TRBV20-1; cdr3_aa: CSARTSGGYEQYF
j_call: TRBJ1-1; v_call: TRBV12-3/TRBV12-4; cdr3_aa: CASRGQGMNTEAFF
j_call: TRBJ2-7; v_call: TRBV7-6; cdr3_aa: CASSLTSDYYEQYF
j_call: TRBJ2-4; v_call: TRBV20-1; cdr3_aa: CSARGARLTKNIKYF
j_call: TRBJ2-1; v_call: TRBV27; cdr3_aa: CASSPISGPGGFALPLNNERFF
j_call: TRBJ2-7; v_call: TRBV27; cdr3_aa: CASSLRDSYEQYF
j_call: TRBJ2-5; v_call: TRBV7-8; cdr3_aa: CASSLTGSPQETQYF
j_call: TRBJ2-1; v_call: TRBV4-3; cdr3_aa: CASSQEGLSGGLSYNEQFF
j_call: TRBJ2-3; v_call: TRBV20-1; cdr3_aa: CSAWDRATDTQYF
j_call: TRBJ2-2; v_call: TRBV12-3/TRBV12-4; cdr3_aa: CASSAPTSGGVYTGELFF
j_call: TRBJ2-2; v_call: TRBV12-3/TRBV12-4; cdr3_aa: CASSTDRDTGELFF
j_call: TRBJ2-7; v_call: TRBV9; cdr3_aa: CASSLNPLGGTYEQYF
j_call: TRBJ2-1; v_call: TRBV28; cdr3_aa: CASSSVIGTGNNEQFF
j_call: TRBJ2-2; v_call: TRBV28; cdr3_aa: CASSLPMDSYANTGELFF
j_call: TRBJ2-7; v_call: TRBV28; cdr3_aa: CASRISLGQGGSYEQYF
j_call: TRBJ1-5; v_call: TRBV7-8; cdr3_aa: CASSLDTGNQPQHF
j_call: TRBJ2-7; v_call: TRBV15; cdr3_aa: CATSTGGYEQYF
j_call: TRBJ2-7; v_call: TRBV20-1; cdr3_aa: CSAGRLAGAAEQYF
j_call: TRBJ2-7; v_call: TRBV12-3/TRBV12-4; cdr3_aa: CASSGLLGYEQYF
j_call: TRBJ1-1; v_call: TRBV29-1; cdr3_aa: CSVNRPGGTEAFF
j_call: TRBJ2-3; v_call: TRBV27; cdr3_aa: CASSSSRTRGAWTQYF
j_call: TRBJ2-7; v_call: TRBV5-1; cdr3_aa: CASSVEPGTSYEQYF
j_call: TRBJ2-3; v_call: TRBV24-1; cdr3_aa: CATSDLAESTDTQYF
j_call: TRBJ2-5; v_call: TRBV4-1; cdr3_aa: CASSRGTSGPWETQYF
j_call: TRBJ2-7; v_call: TRBV3-1; cdr3_aa: CASSQVGQGRTYEQYF
j_call: TRBJ2-7; v_call: TRBV29-1; cdr3_aa: CSGGGPYEQYF
j_call: TRBJ2-1; v_call: TRBV7-6; cdr3_aa: CASSLAPGLAGGHSYNEQFF
j_call: TRBJ1-2; v_call: TRBV4-2; cdr3_aa: CASSQDFVAGGGYGYTF
j_call: TRBJ1-2; v_call: TRBV14; cdr3_aa: CASSPSGSIYGYTF
j_call: TRBJ2-5; v_call: TRBV28; cdr3_aa: CASSLYGGKETQYF
j_call: TRBJ2-1; v_call: TRBV7-3; cdr3_aa: CASSLGTSGALGYNEQFF
j_call: TRBJ1-6; v_call: TRBV25-1; cdr3_aa: CASRGAKSDTSSYNSPLHF
j_call: TRBJ2-2; v_call: TRBV7-3; cdr3_aa: CASSSISNTGELFF
j_call: TRBJ2-1; v_call: TRBV19; cdr3_aa: CASSITGGSYNEQFF
j_call: TRBJ2-3; v_call: TRBV28; cdr3_aa: CASSSPWSGQARTDTQYF
j_call: TRBJ2-7; v_call: TRBV5-4; cdr3_aa: CASSLKPLAGGPSYEQYF
j_call: TRBJ1-2; v_call: TRBV7-6; cdr3_aa: CASSSGAGGYTF
j_call: TRBJ2-7; v_call: TRBV6-5; cdr3_aa: CASSYGTGMGRERYF
j_call: TRBJ2-2; v_call: TRBV12-3/TRBV12-4; cdr3_aa: CASSRGYGASLNTGELFF
j_call: TRBJ1-5; v_call: TRBV28; cdr3_aa: CASSFIVEPSNQPQHF
j_call: TRBJ2-1; v_call: TRBV7-9; cdr3_aa: CASRESSYNEQFF
j_call: TRBJ2-1; v_call: TRBV29-1; cdr3_aa: CSVASDSSNEQFF
j_call: TRBJ2-7; v_call: TRBV29-1; cdr3_aa: CSVADRTNYEQYF
j_call: TRBJ2-7; v_call: TRBV5-1; cdr3_aa: CASSPFRQGSTYEQYF
j_call: TRBJ2-7; v_call: TRBV27; cdr3_aa: CASSLLRGLMLGEQYF
j_call: TRBJ1-2; v_call: TRBV15; cdr3_aa: CATSRQRGSYGYTF
j_call: TRBJ1-1; v_call: TRBV28; cdr3_aa: CASSPGRRAEAFF
j_call: TRBJ1-1; v_call: TRBV2; cdr3_aa: CASSEGTGSNTEAFF
j_call: TRBJ1-2; v_call: TRBV20-1; cdr3_aa: CSARDRVDSGYTF
j_call: TRBJ2-2; v_call: TRBV4-3; cdr3_aa: CASSQDRRGATGELFF
j_call: TRBJ2-1; v_call: TRBV20-1; cdr3_aa: CSARSHSFYEQFF
j_call: TRBJ1-1; v_call: TRBV29-1; cdr3_aa: CSAESNTEAFF